This TCR beta chain was sequenced for a study of cytomegalovirus exposure and HLA in healthy donors. Study-level results: The authors later found HLA-associated TCR beta chains more clonally expanded than equally common others.

A few counts support this clone. The antigen is undetermined. CDR3 length: 16 residues. Germline loops: CDR1 GTSNPN, CDR2 SVGIG (reference sequence). The junction had 11 bases not matched to a gene; V was cut back by 1 base and J by 8 bases. The PCR had 60 Vbeta and 13 Jbeta primers. Assay: immunoSEQ multiplex PCR; the TCRdb copy retains only in-frame clones and omits some. The data hold about 120,000 clones, with roughly 76% observed a single time. The sequencing input was PBMCs. This rearrangement joins TRBV30 to TRBJ1-2; 12 nucleotides agree with TRBD1. The TCR comes from a woman aged 40-49 years in good health and CMV-seropositive. CDR3: CAWSDTPGQGAVGYTF. The CDR3 DNA reads TGTGCCTGGAGTGACACACCGGGACAGGGGGCTGTAGGCTACACCTTC.